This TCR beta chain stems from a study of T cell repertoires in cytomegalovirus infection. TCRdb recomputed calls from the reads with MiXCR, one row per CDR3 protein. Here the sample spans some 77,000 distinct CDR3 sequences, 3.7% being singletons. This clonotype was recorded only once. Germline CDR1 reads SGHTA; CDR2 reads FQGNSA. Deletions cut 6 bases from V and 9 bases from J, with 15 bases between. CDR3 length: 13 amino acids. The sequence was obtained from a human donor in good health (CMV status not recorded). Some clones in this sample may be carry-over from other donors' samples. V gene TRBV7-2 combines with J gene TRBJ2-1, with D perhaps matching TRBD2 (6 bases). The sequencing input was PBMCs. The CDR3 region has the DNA TGTGCCAGCAGACCCGGGAGAGAGTTTGAGCAGTTCTTC. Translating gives CASRPGREFEQFF.